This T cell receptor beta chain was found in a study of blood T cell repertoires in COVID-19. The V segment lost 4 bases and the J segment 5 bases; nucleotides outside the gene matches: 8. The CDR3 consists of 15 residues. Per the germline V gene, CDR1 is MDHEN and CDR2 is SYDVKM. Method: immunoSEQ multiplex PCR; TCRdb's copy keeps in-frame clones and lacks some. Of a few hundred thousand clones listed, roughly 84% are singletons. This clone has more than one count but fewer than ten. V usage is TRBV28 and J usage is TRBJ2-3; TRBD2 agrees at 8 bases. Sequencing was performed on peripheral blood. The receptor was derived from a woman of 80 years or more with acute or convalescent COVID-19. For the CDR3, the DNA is TGTGCCAGCAGTTCGGCCGGGGGGGCAAAAGATACGCAGTATTTT. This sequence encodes CASSSAGGAKDTQYF.